At least ten counts were recorded for the clone carrying this T cell receptor beta chain. Its specificity is unknown. MiXCR, run by TCRdb on the multiplex PCR reads, gives a single entry per CDR3 protein. The table lists some 83,000 distinct CDR3 sequences, under 25% of them singletons. This CDR3 is 13 amino acids long. Germline V gene data show CDR1 as SNHLY and CDR2 as FYNNEI. After removal of 3 bases from V and 6 bases from J, the junction contained 4 bases not matched to a gene. These data originate in a study of breast tumors, draining lymph nodes, adjacent tissues. General observations from the study: Data fit most tumor T cells coming from lymph node, expanding in tumor. That most tumor T cells come from lymph nodes remained unproven.

Samples came from axillary lymph nodes draining the breast cancer. This chain connects TRBV2 to TRBJ2-7; 8 bases align to TRBD2. The sample was axillary lymph node tissue. The sequence came from a female donor with breast cancer. Some clones in this sample may be carry-over from other donors' samples. The DNA for the CDR3 is TGTGCCAGCAGTGATGAGGCGGGAGGCGAGCAGTACTTC. Its protein product is CASSDEAGGEQYF.